The present TCR beta chain was sequenced within a study of tumor and adjacent non-tumor tissue in lung cancer. The template was RNA from unsorted bulk tissue. Three rounds of nested PCR, following a modified ARM-PCR protocol, produced the TCRbeta library. MiXCR, applied by TCRdb to the multiplex PCR reads, yields one record per CDR3 protein. The sample lists fewer than 100,000 distinct CDR3 sequences, 72% occurring once. There are 14 residues in the CDR3. V was trimmed by 3 bases and J by 0 bases, leaving 6 bases between them. Germline V CDR1 and CDR2: SEHNR, FQNEAQ (reference sequence). The sequenced sample was lung tumor tissue. The rearrangement links TRBV7-9 to TRBJ1-5, with D possibly TRBD1 on 5 matching bases. This TCR derives from a woman between 35 and 50 years old with non-small cell lung cancer. The CDR3 bases are TGTGCCAGCAGCTTTACAGGTAGCAATCAGCCCCAGCATTTT. Translated: CASSFTGSNQPQHF.